This T cell receptor (beta chain) was captured by sequencing in a study of identifying expanded T cells in peripheral blood. Here immunoSEQ multiplex PCR was the method, and the copy in TCRdb shows in-frame clones only, minus some. Of about 90,000 clones detected, 70% to 90% appear once; the ten largest clones hold around 5.2%. Trimming removed 0 bases from V and 2 bases from J, with 11 bases in between. This CDR3 has 15 residues. CDR1 MNHNY and CDR2 SVGAGI come from the germline V gene (reference sequence). Whole-study results and caveats: Over approximately two and four weeks, about 17 and 20 clones changed, versus around 1.3 between replicates. Clone count variance between approximately two-week samples rose with total template count.

No infections or other immune events were documented during collection. On this clone itself: Its antigen is undetermined.

Material: blood. The V gene is TRBV6-6, the J gene TRBJ2-7; D possibly corresponds to TRBD1 (5 bases). This TCR was recovered from a person between 18 and 70 years old in good health. The CDR3 region is CASSYSTGRAYEQYF. The CDR3, as DNA: TGTGCCAGCAGTTACTCGACTGGCAGGGCCTACGAGCAGTACTTC.